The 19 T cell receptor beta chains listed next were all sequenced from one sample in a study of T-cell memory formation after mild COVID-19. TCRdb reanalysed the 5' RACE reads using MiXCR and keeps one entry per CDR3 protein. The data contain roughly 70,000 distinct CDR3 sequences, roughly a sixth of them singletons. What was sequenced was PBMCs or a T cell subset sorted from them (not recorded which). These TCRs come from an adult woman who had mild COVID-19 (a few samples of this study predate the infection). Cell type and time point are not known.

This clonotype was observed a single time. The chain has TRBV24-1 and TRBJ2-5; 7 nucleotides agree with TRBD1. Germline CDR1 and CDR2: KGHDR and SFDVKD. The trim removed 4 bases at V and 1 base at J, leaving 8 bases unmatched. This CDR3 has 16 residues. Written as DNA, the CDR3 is TGTGCCACCAGTGACCCCATGGGACAGCTCCAAGAGACCCAGTACTTC. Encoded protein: CATSDPMGQLQETQYF.

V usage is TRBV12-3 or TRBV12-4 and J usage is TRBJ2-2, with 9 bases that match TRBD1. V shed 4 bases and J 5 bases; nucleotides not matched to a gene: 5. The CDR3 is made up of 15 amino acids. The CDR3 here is CASSSGQGRTGELFF. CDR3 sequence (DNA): TGTGCCAGCAGTTCTGGACAGGGGCGGACCGGGGAGCTGTTTTTT.

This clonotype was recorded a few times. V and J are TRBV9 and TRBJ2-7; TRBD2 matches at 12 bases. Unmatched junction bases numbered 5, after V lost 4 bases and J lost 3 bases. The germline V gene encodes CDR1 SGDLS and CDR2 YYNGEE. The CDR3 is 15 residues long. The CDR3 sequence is CASSKLAGGNYEQYF. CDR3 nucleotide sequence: TGTGCCAGCAGCAAACTAGCGGGAGGAAACTACGAGCAGTACTTC.

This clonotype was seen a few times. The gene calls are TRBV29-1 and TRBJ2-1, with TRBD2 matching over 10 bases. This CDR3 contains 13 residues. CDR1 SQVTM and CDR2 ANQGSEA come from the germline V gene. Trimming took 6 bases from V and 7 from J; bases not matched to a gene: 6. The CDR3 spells CSVSLAGANEQFF. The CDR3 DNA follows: TGCAGCGTCTCCCTAGCGGGAGCAAATGAGCAGTTCTTC.

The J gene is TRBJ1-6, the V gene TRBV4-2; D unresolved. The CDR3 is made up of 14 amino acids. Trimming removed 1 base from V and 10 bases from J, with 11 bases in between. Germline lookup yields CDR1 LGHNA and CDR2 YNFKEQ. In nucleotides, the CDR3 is TGTGCCAGCAGCCAAGCGGAAGGGCAGTCACCCCTCCACTTT. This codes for CASSQAEGQSPLHF.

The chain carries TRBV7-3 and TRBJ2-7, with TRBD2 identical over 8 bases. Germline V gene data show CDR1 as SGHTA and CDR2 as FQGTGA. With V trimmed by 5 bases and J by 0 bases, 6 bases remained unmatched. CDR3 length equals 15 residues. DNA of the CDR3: TGTGCCAGCAGCGAATTAGCGGGGATCTCCTACGAGCAGTACTTC. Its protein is CASSELAGISYEQYF.

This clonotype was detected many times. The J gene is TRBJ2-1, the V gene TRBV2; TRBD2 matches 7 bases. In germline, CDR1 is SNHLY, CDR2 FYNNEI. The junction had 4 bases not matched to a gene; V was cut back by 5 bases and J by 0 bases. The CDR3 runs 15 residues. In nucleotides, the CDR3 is TGTGCCAGCAGTAAACTAGCGAGCTCCTACAATGAGCAGTTCTTC. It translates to CASSKLASSYNEQFF.

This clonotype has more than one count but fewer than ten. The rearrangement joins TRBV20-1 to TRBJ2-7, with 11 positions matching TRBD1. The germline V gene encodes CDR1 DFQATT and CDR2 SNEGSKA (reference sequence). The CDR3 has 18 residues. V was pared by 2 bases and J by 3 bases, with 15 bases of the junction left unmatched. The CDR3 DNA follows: TGCAGTGCTAGACCCTCAGGGGGACAGGGGGTCATAATCTACGAGCAGTACTTC. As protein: CSARPSGGQGVIIYEQYF.

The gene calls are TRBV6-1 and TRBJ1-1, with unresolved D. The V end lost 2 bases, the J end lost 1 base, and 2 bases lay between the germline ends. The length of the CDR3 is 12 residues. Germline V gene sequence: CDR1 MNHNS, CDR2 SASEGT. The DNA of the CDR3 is TGTGCCAGCAGTGAACGGAACACTGAAGCTTTCTTT. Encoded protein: CASSERNTEAFF.

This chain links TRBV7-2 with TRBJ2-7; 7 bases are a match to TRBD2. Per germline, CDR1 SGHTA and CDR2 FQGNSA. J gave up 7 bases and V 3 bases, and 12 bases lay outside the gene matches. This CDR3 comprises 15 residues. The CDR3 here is CASSLDEGGPGEQYF. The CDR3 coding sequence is TGTGCCAGCAGCTTGGACGAGGGAGGGCCCGGGGAGCAGTACTTC.

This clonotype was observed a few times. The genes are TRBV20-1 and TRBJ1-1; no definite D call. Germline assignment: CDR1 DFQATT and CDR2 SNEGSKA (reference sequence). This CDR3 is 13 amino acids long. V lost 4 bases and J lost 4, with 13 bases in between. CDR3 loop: CSATPGGPTEAFF. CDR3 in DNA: TGCAGTGCTACGCCGGGAGGCCCCACTGAAGCTTTCTTT.

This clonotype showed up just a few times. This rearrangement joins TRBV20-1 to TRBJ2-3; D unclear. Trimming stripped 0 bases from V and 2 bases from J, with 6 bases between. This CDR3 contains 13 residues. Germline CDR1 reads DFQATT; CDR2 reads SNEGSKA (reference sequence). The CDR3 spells CSARDWATDTQYF. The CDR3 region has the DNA TGCAGTGCTAGAGATTGGGCCACAGATACGCAGTATTTT.

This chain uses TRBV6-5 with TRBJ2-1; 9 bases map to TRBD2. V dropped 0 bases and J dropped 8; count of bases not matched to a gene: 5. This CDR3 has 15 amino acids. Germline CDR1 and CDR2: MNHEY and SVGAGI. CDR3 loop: CASSYSGGGADEQFF. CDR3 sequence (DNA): TGTGCCAGCAGTTACTCCGGCGGGGGGGCCGATGAGCAGTTCTTC.

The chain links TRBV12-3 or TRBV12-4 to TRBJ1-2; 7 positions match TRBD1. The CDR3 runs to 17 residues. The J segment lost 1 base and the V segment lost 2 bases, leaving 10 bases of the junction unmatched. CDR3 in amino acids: CASSLNRGQPDNYGYTF. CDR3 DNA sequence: TGTGCCAGCAGTTTAAACAGGGGACAGCCTGATAACTATGGCTACACCTTC.

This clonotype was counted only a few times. The CDR3 spells CASSLQWTSGYEQYF. CDR3 in DNA: TGCGCCAGCAGCCTGCAATGGACTAGCGGTTACGAGCAGTACTTC. The V and J genes are TRBV4-3 and TRBJ2-7; TRBD2 matches 10 bases. CDR3 length equals 15 residues. Trimming at V came to 4 bases and at J to 4 bases, leaving 7 bases not matched to a gene. Germline assignment: CDR1 LGHNA and CDR2 YSLEER.

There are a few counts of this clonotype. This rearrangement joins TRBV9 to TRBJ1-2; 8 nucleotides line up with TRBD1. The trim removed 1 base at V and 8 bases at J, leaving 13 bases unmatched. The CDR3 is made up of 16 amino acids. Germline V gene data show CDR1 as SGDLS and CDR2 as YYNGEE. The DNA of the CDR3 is TGTGCCAGCAGCGTATGGGCAGGGGGCGTCGGAGACGGCTACACCTTC. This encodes CASSVWAGGVGDGYTF.

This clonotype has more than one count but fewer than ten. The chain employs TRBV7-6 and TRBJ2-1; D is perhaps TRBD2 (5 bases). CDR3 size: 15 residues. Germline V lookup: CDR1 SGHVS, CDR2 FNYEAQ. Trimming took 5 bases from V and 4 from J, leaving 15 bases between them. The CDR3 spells CASSLSGEEYNEQFF. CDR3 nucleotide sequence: TGTGCCAGCAGCCTGAGCGGAGAGGAGTACAATGAGCAGTTCTTC.

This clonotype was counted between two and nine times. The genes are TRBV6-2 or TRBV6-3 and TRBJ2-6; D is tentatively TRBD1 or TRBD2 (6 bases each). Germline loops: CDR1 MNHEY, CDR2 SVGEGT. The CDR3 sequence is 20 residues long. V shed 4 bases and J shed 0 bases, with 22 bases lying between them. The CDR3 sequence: CASSSLTYGGPPSGANVLTF. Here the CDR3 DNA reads TGTGCCAGCAGTTCCTTGACATATGGGGGGCCACCCTCTGGGGCCAACGTCCTGACTTTC.

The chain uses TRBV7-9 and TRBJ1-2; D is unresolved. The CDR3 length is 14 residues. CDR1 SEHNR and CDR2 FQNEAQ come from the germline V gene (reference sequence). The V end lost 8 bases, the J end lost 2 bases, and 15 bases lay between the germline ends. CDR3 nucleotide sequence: TGTGCCAGCGGATCTCTCCCCAGGAACTATGGCTACACCTTC. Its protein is CASGSLPRNYGYTF.